The 23 T cell receptor beta chains below all came from one sample that was sequenced in a study of shared clonotypes between healthy human individuals. Clones were sequenced by immunoSEQ multiplex PCR, and TCRdb holds only the in-frame ones, with some missing. The repertoire holds 950,000 to 1,100,000 clones, with roughly 75% as singletons. What was sequenced was memory CD4+ T cells sorted from blood. The subset here: CD45RA-negative fraction. All receptors derive from a man aged 18 to 29 in good health.

The J gene is TRBJ2-3, the V gene TRBV11-3; D gene uncertain. Germline CDR1 SGHNT, CDR2 YENEEA. This CDR3 region has 17 residues. Trimming shortened V by 4 bases and J by 2 bases, and 19 bases separated the two germline ends. The CDR3 DNA follows: TGTGCCAGCAGCTCCTCGGATTCTCCAACCCCCACAGATACGCAGTATTTT. It codes for CASSSSDSPTPTDTQYF.

This chain uses TRBV5-1 with TRBJ2-7, with D possibly being TRBD1 (5 bases). This CDR3 region has 16 residues. V was cut by 0 bases and J by 0 bases, with 13 bases left in between. CDR1 is SGHRS and CDR2 is YFSETQ in the germline V gene. In DNA, the CDR3 is TGCGCCAGCAGCTTGGATGGCCAGGGTGCCTCCTACGAGCAGTACTTC. As protein: CASSLDGQGASYEQYF.

The chain combines TRBV18 with TRBJ2-7; 7 positions agree with TRBD1. After removal of 4 bases from V and 5 bases from J, the junction contained 5 bases not matched to a gene. CDR1 KGHSH and CDR2 LQKENI come from the germline V gene. The CDR3 is 13 residues long. The DNA of the CDR3 is TGTGCCAGCTCACTTGACAGGGTAAACGAGCAGTACTTC. It codes for CASSLDRVNEQYF.

This clone was counted a single time. The chain recombines TRBV25-1 with TRBJ2-5; 10 bases fit TRBD1. This CDR3 has 15 amino acids. The ends lost 3 bases at V and 3 bases at J; junction bases unmatched: 4. Germline V gene lookup returns CDR1 MGHDK and CDR2 SYGVNS. The CDR3 DNA reads TGTGCCAGCAGTGATAGCGGGACAGGGGAAGAGACCCAGTACTTC. It yields the protein CASSDSGTGEETQYF.

This sequence joins TRBV10-3 and TRBJ2-1; the D gene could be TRBD1 or TRBD2 (5 bases each). V was clipped by 3 bases and J by 3 bases, with 12 bases between them. The CDR3 is 15 residues long. Per germline, CDR1 ENHRY and CDR2 SYGVKD. The CDR3 bases are TGTGCCATCAGTGAAGGGGCTAGCAACTACAATGAGCAGTTCTTC. Residues: CAISEGASNYNEQFF.

The V and J genes are TRBV5-6 and TRBJ1-2; 8 positions agree with TRBD1. V was pared by 0 bases and J by 4 bases, with 8 bases of the junction left unmatched. This CDR3 comprises 16 residues. Germline V gene lookup returns CDR1 SGHDT and CDR2 YYEEEE. CDR3 protein: CASSLEPRGLPYGYTF. The CDR3, as DNA: TGTGCCAGCAGCTTGGAGCCCAGGGGGCTGCCCTATGGCTACACCTTC.

This clone was detected only a few times. V usage is TRBV4-1 and J usage is TRBJ2-3; the match to TRBD1 covers 9 bases. The junction had 7 bases not matched to a gene; V was cut back by 2 bases and J by 4 bases. CDR3 size: 16 residues. CDR1 is MGHRA and CDR2 is YSYEKL in the germline V gene. The CDR3 reads CASSQSARQGADTQYF. Written as DNA, the CDR3 is TGCGCCAGCAGCCAATCAGCGCGACAGGGGGCAGATACGCAGTATTTT.

This sequence joins TRBV18 and TRBJ2-7; TRBD2 matches at 13 bases. The CDR3 sequence is 15 residues long. V dropped 4 bases and J dropped 2; count of bases not matched to a gene: 2. The germline gives CDR1 KGHSH, CDR2 LQKENI. The CDR3 nucleotides read TGTGCCAGCTCACACGGGACTAGCGGGGCCTACGAGCAGTACTTC. This codes for CASSHGTSGAYEQYF.

The genes are TRBV11-2 and TRBJ1-6, with TRBD1 as a possible D gene (5 bases). Trimming pared 5 bases from V and 7 bases from J, leaving 15 bases between. There are 15 residues in the CDR3. Germline loops: CDR1 SGHAT, CDR2 FQNNGV. Here the CDR3 DNA reads TGTGCCAGCAGCCCGAGGGACCGTTGGAATTCACCCCTCCACTTT. Amino acids: CASSPRDRWNSPLHF.

The V and J genes are TRBV2 and TRBJ2-1; 9 nucleotides line up with TRBD2. The V and J ends lost 8 bases and 5 bases, in that order; junction bases with no gene match: 4. The CDR3 has 13 residues. Germline V gene lookup returns CDR1 SNHLY and CDR2 FYNNEI. CDR3 DNA: TGTGCCAGCTTAGCTAGCGGGAACAATGAGCAGTTCTTC. Its translation is CASLASGNNEQFF.

This clone was detected only once. This rearrangement joins TRBV30 to TRBJ1-5; D uncertain. Trimming removed 0 bases at V and 1 base at J, with 10 bases between. The CDR3 contains 15 residues. Germline assignment: CDR1 GTSNPN and CDR2 SVGIG (reference sequence). The CDR3 nucleotides read TGTGCCTGGAGTGTATTCGGCTTAAGCAATCAGCCCCAGCATTTT. This codes for CAWSVFGLSNQPQHF.

The chain couples TRBV18 to TRBJ1-1; D is possibly TRBD1 (6 bases). The CDR3 loop spans 15 amino acids. The germline V gene has CDR1 KGHSH and CDR2 LQKENI. V dropped 3 bases and J dropped 9 bases, with 20 bases sitting between them. As DNA, the CDR3 is TGTGCCAGCTCACCCGAGACAGGTCCCGGAACGCAAGCTTTCTTT. It is translated as CASSPETGPGTQAFF.

This clone was counted a few times. The rearrangement uses TRBV7-2 and TRBJ1-4; 10 nucleotides agree with TRBD1. The CDR3 length is 14 residues. V lost 4 bases and J lost 12; bases outside the gene matches: 8. Per germline, CDR1 SGHTA and CDR2 FQGNSA. The CDR3, as DNA: TGTGCCAGCAGCTCCGGGACAGGGGCTTGGGAACTGTTTTTT. Residues: CASSSGTGAWELFF.

As concerns this clone: Since a far larger clone is one base different, this is likely a read error. The V call is TRBV7-9, the J call TRBJ2-7, with D possibly TRBD2 on 5 matching bases. This CDR3 comprises 12 residues. Trimming stripped 5 bases from V and 3 bases from J, with 8 bases between. CDR1 and CDR2 (germline): SEHNR, FQNEAQ (reference sequence). The CDR3 sequence: CASSPRGYEQYF. In DNA form, the CDR3 reads TGTGCCAGCAGCCCCCGGGGCTACGAGCAGTACTTC.

The rearrangement uses TRBV19 and TRBJ2-7, with 10 bases that match TRBD2. CDR3 size: 18 residues. Germline values: CDR1 LNHDA, CDR2 SQIVND (reference sequence). Trimming took 4 bases from V and 2 from J; bases not matched to a gene: 14. For the CDR3, the DNA is TGTGCCAGTAGTAACTCGCCCAACCACCTAGCGGGAGCCTACGAGCAGTACTTC. Translation: CASSNSPNHLAGAYEQYF.

DNA of the CDR3: TGTGCCAGCAGTCGAGACCCTGATACGCAGTATTTT. Amino acid sequence: CASSRDPDTQYF. V gene TRBV7-9 combines with J gene TRBJ2-3, with unresolved D. The CDR3 extends over 12 amino acids. V was clipped by 6 bases and J by 6 bases, with 10 bases between them. Germline V gene lookup returns CDR1 SEHNR and CDR2 FQNEAQ (reference sequence). Drawing the rest from reference TRBV7-9 and TRBJ2-3, the complete variable domain is DTGVSQNPRHKITKRGQNVTFRCDPISEHNRLYWYRQTLGQGPEFLTYFQNEAQLEKSRLLSDRFSAERPKGSFSTLEIQRTEQGDSAMYLCASSRDPDTQYFGPGTRLTVL.

This sequence joins TRBV9 and TRBJ2-2, with TRBD2 matching 11 bases. The CDR3 runs 18 residues. The J segment lost 2 bases and the V segment lost 1 base, leaving 7 bases of the junction unmatched. Germline assignment: CDR1 SGDLS and CDR2 YYNGEE. The DNA of the CDR3 is TGTGCCAGCAGCGTAATCCCCGGGACTAGCGGCAACACCGGGGAGCTGTTTTTT. Translating gives CASSVIPGTSGNTGELFF.

This clone was seen a single time. The V gene is TRBV6-6, the J gene TRBJ2-5; 9 bases line up with TRBD2. Per germline, CDR1 MNHNY and CDR2 SVGAGI (reference sequence). V lost 6 bases, J lost 1 base, and 3 bases stayed unmatched. The CDR3 consists of 14 residues. The CDR3 DNA is TGTGCCAGCAGAACAGCGGGGGGCCAAGAGACCCAGTACTTC. This translates into CASRTAGGQETQYF.

The rearrangement joins TRBV4-3 to TRBJ2-5, with D perhaps given as TRBD1 or TRBD2 (6 bases each). The CDR3 totals 15 residues. CDR1 LGHNA and CDR2 YSLEER come from the germline V gene. V lost 1 base, J lost 1 base, and 10 bases lay in between. CDR3 nucleotides: TGCGCCAGCAGCCAAGTAGGGGGAGGCCAAGAGACCCAGTACTTC. Amino acid sequence: CASSQVGGGQETQYF.

A few counts support this clone. The CDR3 DNA reads as TGTGCCAGTAGTACTGGGAAGGTGGCCAAAAACATTCAGTACTTC. Protein product: CASSTGKVAKNIQYF. The rearrangement links TRBV19 to TRBJ2-4; D remains ambiguous. Trimming took off 4 bases at V and 1 base at J, with 11 bases between the two ends. This CDR3 spans 15 amino acids. Per the germline V gene, CDR1 is LNHDA and CDR2 is SQIVND (reference sequence).

V is TRBV4-1 and J is TRBJ1-5; D is unclear. The CDR3 consists of 14 residues. Germline CDR1 is MGHRA and CDR2 is YSYEKL. V shed 0 bases and J shed 0 bases, with 3 bases lying between them. This CDR3 is CASSQDLSNQPQHF. The CDR3 coding sequence is TGCGCCAGCAGCCAAGATCTTAGCAATCAGCCCCAGCATTTT.

The chain is built from TRBV28 and TRBJ1-2, with D tentatively TRBD1 (5 bases). This CDR3 has 14 amino acids. Trimming removed 4 bases from V and 6 bases from J, with 15 bases in between. Germline V gene lookup returns CDR1 MDHEN and CDR2 SYDVKM. As DNA, the CDR3 is TGTGCCAGCAGTTCCAACCTCAGGGCGGATGGCTACACCTTC. This encodes CASSSNLRADGYTF.

The chain joins TRBV18 to TRBJ1-6; unclear D gene. Germline V gives CDR1 KGHSH, CDR2 LQKENI. Trimming stripped 6 bases from V and 9 bases from J, with 12 bases between. This CDR3 has 13 amino acids. The CDR3 nucleotides read TGTGCCAGCTCCAGCGGCCCCGCTTCACCCCTCCACTTT. Translating gives CASSSGPASPLHF.